The 23 T cell receptor beta chains listed next were all sequenced from one sample in a study of T-cell reconstitution after alpha-beta-depleted transplantation in children. A TCRbeta library incorporating unique molecular identifiers was prepared. Each CDR3 protein gets one entry after TCRdb re-called the PCR reads with MiXCR. The sample records around 190,000 distinct CDR3 sequences, 6.6% being singletons. The sample consisted of PBMCs, taken before TCRalphabeta/CD19-depleted stem cell transplant. Source of these receptors: a boy aged 2 to 9 with acute lymphoblastic leukemia, due to receive a stem cell transplant.

The chain recombines TRBV20-1 with TRBJ2-7; D assignment may be TRBD1 or TRBD2 (5 bases each). CDR1 is DFQATT, CDR2 SNEGSKA, per germline (reference sequence). There are 14 residues in the CDR3. V lost 2 bases, J lost 1 base, and 12 bases lay in between. In nucleotides, the CDR3 is TGCAGTGCTAGAAACCCAGGGAGTTCCTACGAGCAGTACTTC. Translated: CSARNPGSSYEQYF.

This clonotype showed up just a few times. CDR3 nucleotide sequence: TGTGCCAGCAGTCCAGACAGTAGCTCTGGAAACACCATATATTTT. Translating it yields CASSPDSSSGNTIYF. This sequence joins TRBV5-5 and TRBJ1-3; D perhaps matches TRBD1 (5 bases). Germline lookup yields CDR1 SGHKS and CDR2 YYEKEE (reference sequence). This CDR3 comprises 15 residues. Trimming left V 5 bases short and J 0 bases short, with 12 bases between.

This clonotype was found a few times. The chain uses TRBV24-1 and TRBJ2-1; D remains unclear. Germline-derived CDR1 and CDR2 are KGHDR and SFDVKD. With 0 bases removed from V and 7 bases from J, the gap between germline ends came to 6 bases. The CDR3 consists of 13 residues. The CDR3 nucleotides read TGTGCCACCAGTGATTTGCAGATTAATGAGCAGTTCTTC. It is translated as CATSDLQINEQFF.

The chain links TRBV7-2 to TRBJ1-2, with D maybe TRBD1 (6 bases). V lost 2 bases and J 6 bases, leaving 7 bases between the germline ends. Germline values: CDR1 SGHTA, CDR2 FQGNSA. This CDR3 has 12 amino acids. The CDR3 protein is CASSLSGDGYTF. CDR3 DNA sequence: TGTGCCAGCAGCTTATCAGGGGATGGCTACACCTTC.

This clonotype was detected ten times or more. The chain is built from TRBV12-3 or TRBV12-4 and TRBJ1-3; D is uncertain. This CDR3 spans 12 amino acids. V lost 4 bases and J lost 4, with 5 bases in between. The CDR3 loop reads CASSYPGNTIYF. CDR3 coding DNA: TGTGCCAGCAGTTACCCAGGAAACACCATATATTTT.

This clonotype came up many times. The chain has TRBV12-3 or TRBV12-4 and TRBJ2-7; the match to TRBD1 covers 7 bases. The V gene end was trimmed by 9 bases and the J gene end by 2 bases; junction bases not matched to a gene: 10. CDR3 length equals 14 residues. In DNA form, the CDR3 reads TGTGCCAGTCAGAAGGGACAGCCCACCTACGAGCAGTACTTC. This codes for CASQKGQPTYEQYF.

This clonotype was counted many times. DNA of the CDR3: TGTGCCACCAGCAAAGACAGGGGGCATAATTCACCCCTCCACTTT. It encodes CATSKDRGHNSPLHF. The chain employs TRBV15 and TRBJ1-6, with 10 bases matching TRBD1. The trim removed 4 bases at V and 5 bases at J, leaving 2 bases unmatched. This CDR3 region has 15 residues. Germline CDR1 is LNHNV and CDR2 is YYDKDF (reference sequence).

This clonotype has ten or more counts. CDR3 sequence (DNA): TGCAGCGTTGGGGACAGGGGGCCTCCACCTTATGGCTACACCTTC. It codes for CSVGDRGPPPYGYTF. J is TRBJ1-2 and V is TRBV29-1; 12 bases are a match to TRBD1. Per the germline V gene, CDR1 is SQVTM and CDR2 is ANQGSEA. The V and J ends lost 4 bases and 5 bases, in that order; junction bases with no gene match: 8. This CDR3 has 15 amino acids.

This clonotype was counted only a few times. The chain employs TRBV7-9 and TRBJ1-4; TRBD1 matches 12 bases. V lost 5 bases and J lost 6; bases outside the gene matches: 4. This CDR3 has 15 amino acids. Germline-derived CDR1 and CDR2 are SEHNR and FQNEAQ (reference sequence). The CDR3 sequence is CASSPGTGGDEKLFF. CDR3 nucleotides: TGTGCCAGCAGCCCAGGGACAGGGGGCGATGAAAAACTGTTTTTT.

This clonotype has ten or more counts. The rearrangement links TRBV5-1 to TRBJ2-1; the D gene is possibly TRBD2 (5 bases). This CDR3 region has 16 residues. Germline CDR1 SGHRS, CDR2 YFSETQ. V was trimmed by 3 bases and J by 6 bases, leaving 19 bases between them. CDR3 residues: CASSYGGLDPGNEQFF. As DNA, the CDR3 is TGCGCCAGCAGCTATGGCGGGTTGGACCCTGGCAATGAGCAGTTCTTC.

This clonotype was observed many times. The genes are TRBV2 and TRBJ2-5; weak D call: TRBD1 (6 bases). Germline assignment: CDR1 SNHLY and CDR2 FYNNEI. V gave up 5 bases and J gave up 4 bases, with 11 bases separating them. The CDR3 has 13 residues. The chain's CDR3 is CASSSDSGETQYF. The CDR3 coding sequence is TGTGCCAGCAGTTCGGACAGTGGAGAGACCCAGTACTTC.

This clonotype was detected only a few times. This rearrangement joins TRBV2 to TRBJ2-3; 9 bases fit TRBD2. CDR3 length: 16 amino acids. Losses at the gene ends were 4 bases for V and 0 bases for J; bases not matched to a gene: 5. Germline V gene lookup returns CDR1 SNHLY and CDR2 FYNNEI. CDR3 DNA sequence: TGTGCCAGCAGTGGCCTAGCGGGGTTGAGCACAGATACGCAGTATTTT. Protein sequence: CASSGLAGLSTDTQYF.

The CDR3 DNA is TGTGCCAGCAGTTTCCGGACTCTTCCAGGCTGGACCACTGAAGCTTTCTTT. Encoded protein: CASSFRTLPGWTTEAFF. V and J are TRBV28 and TRBJ1-1; D is uncertain. Germline V CDR1 and CDR2: MDHEN, SYDVKM. The CDR3 is made up of 17 amino acids. V was clipped by 3 bases and J by 4 bases, with 21 bases between them.

This clonotype was found many times. V usage is TRBV28 and J usage is TRBJ1-5; D not certain. V was cut by 3 bases and J by 6 bases, with 12 bases left in between. The CDR3 extends over 14 amino acids. Per the germline V gene, CDR1 is MDHEN and CDR2 is SYDVKM. The CDR3 DNA reads as TGTGCCAGCAGTTTGGTACAGTGGGGTCAGCCCCAGCATTTT. Translated: CASSLVQWGQPQHF.

In its sample, this clonotype was seen many times. The chain links TRBV6-1 to TRBJ1-5, with D tentatively TRBD1 (5 bases). Per the germline V gene, CDR1 is MNHNS and CDR2 is SASEGT. Trimming cost V 2 bases and J 2 bases, with 10 bases left between them. The CDR3 contains 15 residues. The CDR3 DNA sequence: TGTGCCAGCAGTGAATGGGGCGGTGGCAATCAGCCCCAGCATTTT. This gives the protein CASSEWGGGNQPQHF.

V is TRBV7-2 and J is TRBJ2-7; possibly TRBD2 for D (5 bases). Trimming removed 5 bases from V and 4 bases from J, with 12 bases in between. The CDR3 is 13 residues long. Looked up from germline, CDR1 is SGHTA and CDR2 is FQGNSA. DNA of the CDR3: TGTGCCAGCAGCCCGATCCGGGGTTACGAGCAGTACTTC. This gives the protein CASSPIRGYEQYF.

V usage is TRBV6-2 or TRBV6-3 and J usage is TRBJ1-5; unclear D gene. V lost 0 bases and J 3 bases, leaving 3 bases between the germline ends. CDR1 and CDR2 (germline): MNHEY, SVGEGT. This CDR3 spans 13 amino acids. The CDR3 DNA follows: TGTGCCAGCAGTTACTCCCCCAATCAGCCCCAGCATTTT. This encodes CASSYSPNQPQHF.

This clonotype was seen repeatedly, ten times or more. The chain recombines TRBV5-1 with TRBJ2-1; D ambiguous. V lost 3 bases and J 0 bases, leaving 4 bases between the germline ends. Germline-derived CDR1 and CDR2 are SGHRS and YFSETQ. This CDR3 is built from 13 residues. CDR3 nucleotides: TGCGCCAGCAGCTACAGCTCCTACAATGAGCAGTTCTTC. Translated, it gives CASSYSSYNEQFF.

This clonotype showed up many times. This chain uses TRBV10-2 with TRBJ2-2, with D possibly being TRBD1 or TRBD2 (6 bases each). Looked up from germline, CDR1 is WSHSY and CDR2 is SAAADI. Trimming took 2 bases from V and 7 from J, leaving 11 bases between them. This CDR3 spans 14 amino acids. The CDR3 DNA reads TGCGCCAGCAGTGAGACAGGGAGGAACGGGGAGCTGTTTTTT. Its translation is CASSETGRNGELFF.

The chain carries TRBV20-1 and TRBJ2-6, with D possibly matching TRBD1 (7 bases). This CDR3 contains 17 residues. CDR1 DFQATT and CDR2 SNEGSKA come from the germline V gene (reference sequence). The ends were cut back, 5 bases at V and 4 bases at J, with 21 bases in the middle. The CDR3 spells CSAGRQGLSTGANVLTF. The CDR3 DNA reads as TGCAGTGCTGGGCGACAGGGACTTTCCACAGGGGCCAACGTCCTGACTTTC.

The V call is TRBV9, the J call TRBJ1-2, with D maybe TRBD1 (5 bases). With 3 bases removed from V and 4 bases from J, the gap between germline ends came to 10 bases. In germline, CDR1 is SGDLS, CDR2 YYNGEE. The CDR3 consists of 13 residues. The CDR3 nucleotides are TGTGCCAGCAGCGCCGGGACGACCTATGGCTACACCTTC. Its translation is CASSAGTTYGYTF.

The chain carries TRBV28 and TRBJ1-5; 8 positions match TRBD1. This CDR3 region has 15 residues. The ends lost 7 bases at V and 4 bases at J; junction bases unmatched: 9. CDR1 and CDR2 (germline): MDHEN, SYDVKM. As DNA, the CDR3 is TGTGCCAGCACTATAACCGGGACAGGTAATCAGCCCCAGCATTTT. Encoded protein: CASTITGTGNQPQHF.

The V gene is TRBV27, the J gene TRBJ2-7; a possible D gene is TRBD1 (7 bases). The germline V and J ends were trimmed by 0 bases and 6 bases, with 9 bases remaining between them. The germline V gene encodes CDR1 MNHEY and CDR2 SMNVEV (reference sequence). This CDR3 region has 13 residues. DNA of the CDR3: TGTGCCAGCAGTTTATCTCAGGGGGGCGAGCAGTACTTC. Its protein product is CASSLSQGGEQYF.